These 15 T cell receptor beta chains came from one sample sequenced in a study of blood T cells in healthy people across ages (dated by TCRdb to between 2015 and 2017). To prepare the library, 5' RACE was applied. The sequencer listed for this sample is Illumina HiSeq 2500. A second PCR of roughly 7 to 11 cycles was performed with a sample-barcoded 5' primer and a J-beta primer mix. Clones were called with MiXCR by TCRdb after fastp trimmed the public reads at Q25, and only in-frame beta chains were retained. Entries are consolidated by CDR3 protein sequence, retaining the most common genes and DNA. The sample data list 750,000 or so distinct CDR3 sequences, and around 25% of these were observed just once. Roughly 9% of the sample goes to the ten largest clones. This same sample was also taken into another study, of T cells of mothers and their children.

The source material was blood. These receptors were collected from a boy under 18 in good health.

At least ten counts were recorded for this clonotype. CDR3 bases: TGTGCCAGCAGCTTCCCCCCTTGGGGGGACGAAGAGACCCAGTACTTC. It specifies CASSFPPWGDEETQYF. V and J are TRBV7-9 and TRBJ2-5; possible D gene TRBD2, 6 bases. CDR1 is SEHNR, CDR2 FQNEAQ, per germline (reference sequence). The length of the CDR3 is 16 residues. Trimming removed 3 bases at V and 3 bases at J, with 17 bases between.

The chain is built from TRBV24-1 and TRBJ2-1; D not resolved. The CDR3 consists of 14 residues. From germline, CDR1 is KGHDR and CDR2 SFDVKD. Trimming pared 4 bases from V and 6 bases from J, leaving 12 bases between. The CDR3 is CATSDRDWGNEQFF. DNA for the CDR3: TGTGCCACCAGTGACCGCGACTGGGGCAATGAGCAGTTCTTC.

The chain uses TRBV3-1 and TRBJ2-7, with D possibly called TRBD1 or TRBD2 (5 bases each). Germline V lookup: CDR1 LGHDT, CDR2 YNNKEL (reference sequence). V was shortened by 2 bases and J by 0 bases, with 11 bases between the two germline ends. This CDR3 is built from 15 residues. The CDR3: CASSQMGVSSYEQYF. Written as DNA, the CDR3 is TGTGCCAGCAGCCAAATGGGGGTCAGCTCCTACGAGCAGTACTTC.

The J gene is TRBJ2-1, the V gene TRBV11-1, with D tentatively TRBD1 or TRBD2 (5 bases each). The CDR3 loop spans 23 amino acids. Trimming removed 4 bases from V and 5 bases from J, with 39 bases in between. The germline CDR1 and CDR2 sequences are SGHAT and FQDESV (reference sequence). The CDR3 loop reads CASSSSLLGVGPWGLNGNNEQFF. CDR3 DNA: TGTGCCAGCAGCTCTAGCCTACTAGGGGTTGGGCCTTGGGGCCTAAATGGCAACAATGAGCAGTTCTTC.

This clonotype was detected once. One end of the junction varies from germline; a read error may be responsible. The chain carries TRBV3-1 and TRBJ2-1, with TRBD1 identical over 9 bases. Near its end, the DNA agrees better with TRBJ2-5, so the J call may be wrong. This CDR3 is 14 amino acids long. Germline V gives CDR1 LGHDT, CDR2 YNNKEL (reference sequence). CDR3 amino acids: CASSQNRGQATQYF. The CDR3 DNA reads TGTGCCAGCAGCCAGAACAGGGGGCAAGCGACCCAGTACTTC.

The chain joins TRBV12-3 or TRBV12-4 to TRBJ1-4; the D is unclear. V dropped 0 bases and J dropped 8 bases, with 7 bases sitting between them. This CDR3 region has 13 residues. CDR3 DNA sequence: TGTGCCAGCAGTTTAGCGCAAGGGGAAAAACTGTTTTTT. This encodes CASSLAQGEKLFF.

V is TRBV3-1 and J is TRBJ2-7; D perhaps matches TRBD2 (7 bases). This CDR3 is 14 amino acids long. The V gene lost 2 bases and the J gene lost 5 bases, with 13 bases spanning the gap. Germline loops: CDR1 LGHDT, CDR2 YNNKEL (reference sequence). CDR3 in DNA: TGTGCCAGCAGCCAAACGCGGGGGCCGAACGAGCAGTACTTC. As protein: CASSQTRGPNEQYF.

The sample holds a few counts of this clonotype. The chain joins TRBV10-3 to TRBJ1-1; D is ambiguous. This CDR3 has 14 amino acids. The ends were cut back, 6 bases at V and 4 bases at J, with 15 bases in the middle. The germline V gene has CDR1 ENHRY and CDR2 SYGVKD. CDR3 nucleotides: TGTGCCATCAGCAATAAGGAAGGTGGCACTGAAGCTTTCTTT. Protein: CAISNKEGGTEAFF.

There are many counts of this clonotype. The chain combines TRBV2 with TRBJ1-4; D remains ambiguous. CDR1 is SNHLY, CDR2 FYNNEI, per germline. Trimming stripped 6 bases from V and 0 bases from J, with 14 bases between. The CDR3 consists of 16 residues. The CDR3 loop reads CASRGEGLSTNEKLFF. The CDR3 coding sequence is TGTGCCAGCAGAGGCGAGGGCTTATCAACTAATGAAAAACTGTTTTTT.

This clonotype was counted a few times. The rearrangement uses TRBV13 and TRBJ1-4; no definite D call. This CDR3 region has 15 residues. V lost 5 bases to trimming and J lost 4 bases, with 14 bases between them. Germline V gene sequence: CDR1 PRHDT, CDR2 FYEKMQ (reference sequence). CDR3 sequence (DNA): TGTGCCAGCAGCCAACACCGGGCCCTTAATGAAAAACTGTTTTTT. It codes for CASSQHRALNEKLFF.

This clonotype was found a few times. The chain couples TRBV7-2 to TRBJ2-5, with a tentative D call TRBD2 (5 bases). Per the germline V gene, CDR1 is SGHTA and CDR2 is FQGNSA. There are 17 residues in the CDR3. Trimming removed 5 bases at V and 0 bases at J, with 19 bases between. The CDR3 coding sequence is TGTGCCAGCAGCCTGCGAGGGAAAAATTGGTACCAAGAGACCCAGTACTTC. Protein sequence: CASSLRGKNWYQETQYF.

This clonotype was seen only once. CDR3 sequence reads: CSATGATNTEAFF. CDR3 bases: TGCAGTGCTACCGGGGCGACCAACACTGAAGCTTTCTTT. The chain carries TRBV20-1 and TRBJ1-1; D is possibly TRBD1 (5 bases). CDR1 is DFQATT and CDR2 is SNEGSKA in the germline V gene (reference sequence). V lost 4 bases and J lost 2, with 11 bases in between. CDR3 size: 13 residues.

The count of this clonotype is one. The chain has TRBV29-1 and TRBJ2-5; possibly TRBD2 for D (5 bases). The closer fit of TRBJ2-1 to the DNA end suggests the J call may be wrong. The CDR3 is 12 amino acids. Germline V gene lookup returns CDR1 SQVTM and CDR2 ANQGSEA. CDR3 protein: CSATRGKNEQFF. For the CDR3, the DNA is TGCAGCGCCACCCGGGGAAAGAATGAGCAGTTCTTC.

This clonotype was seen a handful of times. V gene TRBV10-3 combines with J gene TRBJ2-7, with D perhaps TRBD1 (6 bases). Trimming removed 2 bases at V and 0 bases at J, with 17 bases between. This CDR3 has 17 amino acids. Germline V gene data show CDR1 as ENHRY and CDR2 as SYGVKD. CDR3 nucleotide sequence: TGTGCCATCAGTGAGCCAGCCCGTAGGGGGAACTCCTACGAGCAGTACTTC. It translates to CAISEPARRGNSYEQYF.

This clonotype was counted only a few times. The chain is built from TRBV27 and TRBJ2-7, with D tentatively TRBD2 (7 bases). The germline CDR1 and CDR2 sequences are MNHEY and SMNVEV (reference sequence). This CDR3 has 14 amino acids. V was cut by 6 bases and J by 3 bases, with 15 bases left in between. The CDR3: CASRWGGTFYEQYF. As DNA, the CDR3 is TGTGCCAGCAGGTGGGGGGGGACATTCTACGAGCAGTACTTC.